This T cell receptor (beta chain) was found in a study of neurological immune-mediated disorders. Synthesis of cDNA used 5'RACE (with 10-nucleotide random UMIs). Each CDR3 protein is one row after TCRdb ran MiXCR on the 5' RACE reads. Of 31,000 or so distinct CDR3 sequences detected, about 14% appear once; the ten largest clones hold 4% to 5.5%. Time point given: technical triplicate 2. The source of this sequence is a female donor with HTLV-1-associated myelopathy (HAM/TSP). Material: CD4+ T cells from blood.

The CDR3: CASSLVPSGGTDTQYF. DNA of the CDR3: TGTGCCAGCAGCTTAGTTCCTAGCGGGGGCACAGATACGCAGTATTTT. The chain combines TRBV7-2 with TRBJ2-3, with 9 bases matching TRBD2. Losses at the gene ends were 1 base for V and 1 base for J; bases not matched to a gene: 3. Per germline, CDR1 SGHTA and CDR2 FQGNSA. The CDR3 covers 16 residues.